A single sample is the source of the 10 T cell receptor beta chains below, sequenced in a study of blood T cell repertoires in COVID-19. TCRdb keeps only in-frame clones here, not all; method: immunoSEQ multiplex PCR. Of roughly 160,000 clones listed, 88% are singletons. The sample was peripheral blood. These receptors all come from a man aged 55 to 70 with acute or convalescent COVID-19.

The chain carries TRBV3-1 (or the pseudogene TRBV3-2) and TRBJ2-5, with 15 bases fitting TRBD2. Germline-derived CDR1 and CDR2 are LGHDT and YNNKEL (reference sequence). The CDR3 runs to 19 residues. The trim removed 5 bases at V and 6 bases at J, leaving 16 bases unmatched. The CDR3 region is CASSYEGRGLAGGRKTQYF. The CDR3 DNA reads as TGTGCCAGCAGCTACGAGGGCAGGGGACTAGCGGGGGGCCGGAAGACCCAGTACTTC.

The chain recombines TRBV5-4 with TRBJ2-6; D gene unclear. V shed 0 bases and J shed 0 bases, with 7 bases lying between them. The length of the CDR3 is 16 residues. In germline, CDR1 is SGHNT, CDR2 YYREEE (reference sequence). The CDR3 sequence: CASSLVARSGANVLTF. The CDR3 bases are TGTGCCAGCAGCTTGGTAGCCCGCTCTGGGGCCAACGTCCTGACTTTC.

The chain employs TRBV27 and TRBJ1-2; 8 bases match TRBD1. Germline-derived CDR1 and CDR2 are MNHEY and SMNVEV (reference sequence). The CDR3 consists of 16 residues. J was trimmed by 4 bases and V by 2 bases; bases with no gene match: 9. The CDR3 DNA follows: TGTGCCAGCAGTTTAAGGAAAACAGGGGGGAGCTATGGCTACACCTTC. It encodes CASSLRKTGGSYGYTF.

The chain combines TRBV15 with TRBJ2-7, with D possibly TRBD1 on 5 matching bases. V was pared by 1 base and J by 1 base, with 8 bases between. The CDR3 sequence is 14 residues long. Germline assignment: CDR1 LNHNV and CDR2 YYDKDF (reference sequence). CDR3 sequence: CATSRGTFSYEQYF. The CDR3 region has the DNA TGTGCCACCAGCAGAGGGACATTTTCCTACGAGCAGTACTTC.

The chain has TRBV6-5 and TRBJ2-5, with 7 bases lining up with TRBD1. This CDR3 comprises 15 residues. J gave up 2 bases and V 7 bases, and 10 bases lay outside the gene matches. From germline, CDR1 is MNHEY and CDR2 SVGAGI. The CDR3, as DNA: TGTGCCAGCACGGGCAGGGGGAATTCTCAAGAGACCCAGTACTTC. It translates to CASTGRGNSQETQYF.

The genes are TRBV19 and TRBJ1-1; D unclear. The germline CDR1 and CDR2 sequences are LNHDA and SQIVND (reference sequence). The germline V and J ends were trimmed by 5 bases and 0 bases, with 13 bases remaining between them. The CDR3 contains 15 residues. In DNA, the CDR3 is TGTGCCAGTAGTCCCTACCGGGTCATGAACACTGAAGCTTTCTTT. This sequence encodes CASSPYRVMNTEAFF.

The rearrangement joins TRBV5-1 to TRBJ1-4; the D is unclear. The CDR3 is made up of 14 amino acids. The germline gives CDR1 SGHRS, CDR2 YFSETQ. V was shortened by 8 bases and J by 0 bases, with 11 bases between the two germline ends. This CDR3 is CASGLGSTNEKLFF. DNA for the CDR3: TGCGCCAGTGGACTAGGGTCAACTAATGAAAAACTGTTTTTT.

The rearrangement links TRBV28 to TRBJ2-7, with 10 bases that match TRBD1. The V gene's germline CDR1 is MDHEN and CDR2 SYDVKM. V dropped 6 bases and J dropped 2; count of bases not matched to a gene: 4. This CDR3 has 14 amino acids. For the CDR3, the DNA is TGTGCCAGCAGAGGACAGGGGGGCCCCTACGAGCAGTACTTC. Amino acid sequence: CASRGQGGPYEQYF.

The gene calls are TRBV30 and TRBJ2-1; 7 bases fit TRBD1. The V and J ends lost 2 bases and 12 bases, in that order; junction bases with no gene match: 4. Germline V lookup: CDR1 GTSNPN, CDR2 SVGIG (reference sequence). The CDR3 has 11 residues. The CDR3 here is CAWSPGTAQFF. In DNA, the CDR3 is TGTGCCTGGAGTCCCGGGACAGCGCAGTTCTTC.

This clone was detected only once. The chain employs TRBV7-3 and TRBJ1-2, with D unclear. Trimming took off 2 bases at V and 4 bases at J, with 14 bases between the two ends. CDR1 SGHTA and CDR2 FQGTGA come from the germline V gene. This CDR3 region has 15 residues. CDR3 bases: TGTGCCAGCAGCTTATCCGGTGAGGGAATCTATGGCTACACCTTC. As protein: CASSLSGEGIYGYTF.